This TCR beta chain was identified in a study of T cell responses to AZD1222 COVID-19 vaccine. Findings and limits, study-wide: Sampled repertoires all dated from after the peak T cell response. Receipt of two AZD1222 doses was followed by a rise in Spike-specific TCR breadth and depth. Clonal diversity may have been underestimated in mostly white British donors.

Data came from immunoSEQ multiplex PCR; TCRdb stores just in-frame clones and leaves some out. The sample yields more than 100,000 clones, around 92% seen once. The table lists this clone with a count of one. The antigen is unknown. This TCR derives from an adult who received the AZD1222 COVID-19 vaccine. The starting material was peripheral blood, obtained 28 days after the second AZD1222 dose.

This CDR3 is CASSLVVRELGGNTIYF. CDR3 coding DNA: TGTGCCAGCAGCTTGGTTGTTAGGGAGCTAGGAGGAAACACCATATATTTT. V and J are TRBV5-5 and TRBJ1-3; D is uncertain. Germline-derived CDR1 and CDR2 are SGHKS and YYEKEE (reference sequence). Trimming stripped 0 bases from V and 4 bases from J, with 17 bases between. The CDR3 spans 17 residues.